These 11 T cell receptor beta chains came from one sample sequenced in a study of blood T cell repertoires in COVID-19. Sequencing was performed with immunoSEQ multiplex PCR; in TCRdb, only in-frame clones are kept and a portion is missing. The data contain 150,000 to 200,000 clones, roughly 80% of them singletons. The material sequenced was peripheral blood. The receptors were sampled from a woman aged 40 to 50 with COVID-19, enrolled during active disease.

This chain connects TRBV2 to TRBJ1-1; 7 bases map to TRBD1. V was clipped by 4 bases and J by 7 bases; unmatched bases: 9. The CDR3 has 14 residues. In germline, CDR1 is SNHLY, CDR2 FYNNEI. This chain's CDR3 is CASSGTTGAIEAFF. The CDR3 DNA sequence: TGTGCCAGCAGTGGAACAACAGGGGCCATTGAAGCTTTCTTT.

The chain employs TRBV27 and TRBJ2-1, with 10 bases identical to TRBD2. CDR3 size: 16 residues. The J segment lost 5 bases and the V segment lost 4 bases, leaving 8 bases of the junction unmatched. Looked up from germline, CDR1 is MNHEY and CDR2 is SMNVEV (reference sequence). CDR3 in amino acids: CASSSPSSGSHNEQFF. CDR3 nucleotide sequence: TGTGCCAGCAGTTCCCCCTCTAGCGGGAGCCACAATGAGCAGTTCTTC.

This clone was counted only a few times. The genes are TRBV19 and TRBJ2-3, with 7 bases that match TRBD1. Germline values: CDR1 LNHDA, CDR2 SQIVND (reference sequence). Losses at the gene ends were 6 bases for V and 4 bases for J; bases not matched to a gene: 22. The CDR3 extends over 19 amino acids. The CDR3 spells CASRSPRSGGKTLADTQYF. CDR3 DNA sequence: TGTGCCAGTAGATCACCGAGGTCAGGGGGTAAAACATTGGCAGATACGCAGTATTTT.

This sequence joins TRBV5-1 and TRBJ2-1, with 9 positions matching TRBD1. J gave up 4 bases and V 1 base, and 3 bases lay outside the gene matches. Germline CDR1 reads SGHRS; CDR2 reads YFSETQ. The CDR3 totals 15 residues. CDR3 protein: CASSLPDRGYNEQFF. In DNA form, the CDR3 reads TGCGCCAGCAGCTTGCCGGACAGGGGATACAATGAGCAGTTCTTC.

This CDR3 is CASRTTGGALDTQYF. CDR3 coding DNA: TGTGCCAGCAGGACGACAGGGGGCGCTTTAGATACGCAGTATTTT. The J gene is TRBJ2-3, the V gene TRBV2; TRBD1 matches at 10 bases. This CDR3 is built from 15 residues. Germline V gene data show CDR1 as SNHLY and CDR2 as FYNNEI. J lost 5 bases, V lost 6 bases, and 8 bases had no gene match.

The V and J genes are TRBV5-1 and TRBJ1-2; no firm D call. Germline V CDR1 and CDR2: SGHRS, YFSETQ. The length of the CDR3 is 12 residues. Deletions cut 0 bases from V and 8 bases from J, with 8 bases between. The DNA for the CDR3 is TGCGCCAGCAGCTTGGGAGTTTCCGGCTACACCTTC. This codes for CASSLGVSGYTF.

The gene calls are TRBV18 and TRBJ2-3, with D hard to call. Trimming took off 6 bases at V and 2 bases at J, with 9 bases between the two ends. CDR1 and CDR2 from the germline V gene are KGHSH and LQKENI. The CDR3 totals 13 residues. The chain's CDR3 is CASSPSNTDTQYF. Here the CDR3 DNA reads TGTGCCAGCTCCCCCAGTAACACAGATACGCAGTATTTT. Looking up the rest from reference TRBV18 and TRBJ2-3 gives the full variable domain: NAGVMQNPRHLVRRRGQEARLRCSPMKGHSHVYWYRQLPEEGLKFMVYLQKENIIDESGMPKERFSAEFPKEGPSILRIQQVVRGDSAAYFCASSPSNTDTQYFGPGTRLTVL.

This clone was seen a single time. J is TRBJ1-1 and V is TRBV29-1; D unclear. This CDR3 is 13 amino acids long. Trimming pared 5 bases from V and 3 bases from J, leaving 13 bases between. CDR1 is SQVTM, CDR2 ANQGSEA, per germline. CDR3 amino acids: CSVSDGMYTEAFF. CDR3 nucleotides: TGCAGCGTTAGCGACGGGATGTACACTGAAGCTTTCTTT.

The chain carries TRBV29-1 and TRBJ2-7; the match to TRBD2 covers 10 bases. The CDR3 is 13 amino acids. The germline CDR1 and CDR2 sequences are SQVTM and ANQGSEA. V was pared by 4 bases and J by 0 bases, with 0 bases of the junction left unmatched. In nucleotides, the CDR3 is TGCAGCGTTGGACTAGCGGGCTCCTACGAGCAGTACTTC. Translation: CSVGLAGSYEQYF.

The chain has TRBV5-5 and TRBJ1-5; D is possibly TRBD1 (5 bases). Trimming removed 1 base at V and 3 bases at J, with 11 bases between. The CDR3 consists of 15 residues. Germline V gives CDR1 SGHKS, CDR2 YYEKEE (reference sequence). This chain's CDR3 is CASSLTDTYNQPQHF. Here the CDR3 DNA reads TGTGCCAGCAGCTTGACGGACACCTACAATCAGCCCCAGCATTTT.

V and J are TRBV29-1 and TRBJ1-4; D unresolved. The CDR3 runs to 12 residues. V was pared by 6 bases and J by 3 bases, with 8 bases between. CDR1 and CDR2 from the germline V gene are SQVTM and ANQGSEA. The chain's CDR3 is CSVEAPNEKLFF. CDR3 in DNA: TGCAGCGTGGAGGCGCCTAATGAAAAACTGTTTTTT.